Presented here are 31 T cell receptor beta chains from one specimen sequenced in a study of OX40 agonist ivuxolimab in advanced cancers. Only in-frame clones appear in the TCRdb table, and some are missing; sequencing was by immunoSEQ multiplex PCR. Of nearly 85,000 clones listed, roughly 83% are singletons. The sequenced sample was CD4+ or CD8+ T cells sorted from blood, obtained in a trial of the OX40 agonist ivuxolimab. Receptors were obtained from an adult with an advanced solid tumor such as melanoma, head and neck, liver or kidney cancer.

The J gene is TRBJ1-3, the V gene TRBV11-2, with a weak D call TRBD1 (5 bases). CDR1 and CDR2 from the germline V gene are SGHAT and FQNNGV. The CDR3 has 15 residues. The ends were cut back, 5 bases at V and 4 bases at J, with 15 bases in the middle. As DNA, the CDR3 is TGTGCCAGCAGCCCTCTTACCGGGGCCGGAAACACCATATATTTT. Translation: CASSPLTGAGNTIYF.

This chain joins TRBV28 and TRBJ1-4; D is possibly TRBD1 (5 bases). The CDR3 loop spans 16 amino acids. In germline, CDR1 is MDHEN, CDR2 SYDVKM. Trimming stripped 5 bases from V and 7 bases from J, with 20 bases between. The CDR3 reads CASSKTWGGRGEKLFF. CDR3 in DNA: TGTGCCAGCAGTAAAACATGGGGGGGTAGGGGTGAAAAACTGTTTTTT.

The rearrangement uses TRBV30 and TRBJ1-2, with 9 positions matching TRBD1. J lost 14 bases, V lost 2 bases, and 15 bases had no gene match. This CDR3 has 14 amino acids. Germline CDR1 and CDR2: GTSNPN and SVGIG (reference sequence). This chain's CDR3 is CAWSRPDRGGRETF. For the CDR3, the DNA is TGTGCCTGGAGTCGCCCGGACAGGGGTGGACGCGAGACCTTC.

The rearrangement joins TRBV7-3 to TRBJ2-7; D is unclear. The V end was cut by 0 bases, the J end by 0 bases, with 6 bases between. The CDR3 runs to 14 residues. Germline V gives CDR1 SGHTA, CDR2 FQGTGA. The CDR3 loop reads CASSLTSDSYEQYF. CDR3 sequence (DNA): TGTGCCAGCAGCTTAACAAGTGACTCCTACGAGCAGTACTTC.

The V and J genes are TRBV19 and TRBJ1-4; D call uncertain. The CDR3 covers 14 residues. Trimming stripped 2 bases from V and 4 bases from J, with 8 bases between. Looked up from germline, CDR1 is LNHDA and CDR2 is SQIVND (reference sequence). The CDR3 here is CASSIQGLNEKLFF. CDR3 coding DNA: TGTGCCAGTAGTATACAAGGCCTTAATGAAAAACTGTTTTTT.

The genes are TRBV30 and TRBJ1-5, with D tentatively TRBD1 (5 bases). V gave up 4 bases and J gave up 5 bases, with 18 bases separating them. CDR1 and CDR2 from the germline V gene are GTSNPN and SVGIG (reference sequence). The CDR3 totals 15 residues. Written as DNA, the CDR3 is TGTGCCTGGAAATCGGGGGGGGGAGGCTATCAGCCCCAGCATTTT. It codes for CAWKSGGGGYQPQHF.

The gene calls are TRBV18 and TRBJ2-7; possible D gene TRBD2, 5 bases. This CDR3 spans 14 amino acids. Per germline, CDR1 KGHSH and CDR2 LQKENI. V shed 3 bases and J shed 1 base, with 10 bases lying between them. The CDR3 region has the DNA TGTGCCAGCTCACCTAGTCGGGATTCCTACGAGCAGTACTTC. Translated: CASSPSRDSYEQYF.

V usage is TRBV4-1 and J usage is TRBJ1-6; tentatively, D is TRBD1 (6 bases). The CDR3 length is 18 residues. The germline CDR1 and CDR2 sequences are MGHRA and YSYEKL. V lost 0 bases and J 1 base, leaving 13 bases between the germline ends. The CDR3: CASSQDLRGPSYNSPLHF. The CDR3 nucleotides are TGCGCCAGCAGCCAAGATCTCAGGGGACCTTCCTATAATTCACCCCTCCACTTT.

The V gene is TRBV15, the J gene TRBJ2-5, with 7 bases identical to TRBD1. J lost 5 bases, V lost 3 bases, and 9 bases had no gene match. This CDR3 has 15 amino acids. Germline values: CDR1 LNHNV, CDR2 YYDKDF (reference sequence). The CDR3, as DNA: TGTGCCACCAGCAGGGTACAGACAGGGCGGGAGACCCAGTACTTC. This sequence encodes CATSRVQTGRETQYF. The full variable domain, with the rest looked up from reference TRBV15 and TRBJ2-5, is DAMVIQNPRYQVTQFGKPVTLSCSQTLNHNVMYWYQQKSSQAPKLLFHYYDKDFNNEADTPDNFQSRRPNTSFCFLDIRSPGLGDTAMYLCATSRVQTGRETQYFGPGTRLLVL.

This clone was seen a handful of times. The J gene is TRBJ1-4, the V gene TRBV7-2; 8 bases map to TRBD1. The CDR3 sequence is 14 residues long. Per the germline V gene, CDR1 is SGHTA and CDR2 is FQGNSA. The junction had 6 bases not matched to a gene; V was cut back by 4 bases and J by 8 bases. DNA of the CDR3: TGTGCCAGCAGCTACGGACAGGGAGGGGAAAAACTGTTTTTT. It specifies CASSYGQGGEKLFF.

The chain links TRBV5-1 to TRBJ2-7, with 12 nucleotides matching TRBD2. CDR1 and CDR2 (germline): SGHRS, YFSETQ. This CDR3 is 14 amino acids long. V gave up 8 bases and J gave up 0 bases; unmatched junction bases: 3. The CDR3 spells CASGLAGSSYEQYF. The CDR3 DNA sequence: TGCGCCAGTGGACTAGCGGGGAGCTCCTACGAGCAGTACTTC.

The genes are TRBV2 and TRBJ2-3, with 7 bases that match TRBD2. J lost 3 bases, V lost 8 bases, and 8 bases had no gene match. Germline V gene data show CDR1 as SNHLY and CDR2 as FYNNEI. This CDR3 contains 14 residues. The CDR3 DNA is TGTGCCAGCCTCGAGGGAGCGGGGACAGATACGCAGTATTTT. Translated, it gives CASLEGAGTDTQYF.

The rearrangement uses TRBV28 and TRBJ1-1, with 7 bases that match TRBD1. The CDR3 spans 13 residues. V was pared by 9 bases and J by 7 bases, with 11 bases of the junction left unmatched. Germline-derived CDR1 and CDR2 are MDHEN and SYDVKM. The CDR3 nucleotides read TGTGCCAGTCATCGACAGGGCTGGGTTGAAGCTTTCTTT. Translating it yields CASHRQGWVEAFF.

The CDR3 sequence is CASSFPSGYEQYF. DNA of the CDR3: TGTGCCAGCAGCTTCCCTAGCGGATACGAGCAGTACTTC. The rearrangement links TRBV7-2 to TRBJ2-7; 7 bases match TRBD2. Losses at the gene ends were 3 bases for V and 4 bases for J; bases not matched to a gene: 3. The CDR3 contains 13 residues. From germline, CDR1 is SGHTA and CDR2 FQGNSA.

This chain links TRBV18 with TRBJ2-2; D not certain. The CDR3 runs to 14 residues. Germline V gene lookup returns CDR1 KGHSH and CDR2 LQKENI. V lost 2 bases and J lost 4, with 8 bases in between. CDR3 bases: TGTGCCAGCTCACCATTGGACGGCACCGGGGAGCTGTTTTTT. This encodes CASSPLDGTGELFF.

Worth noting for this clone: The same CDR3 also results from other DNA sequences found in this sample. This chain joins TRBV6-1 and TRBJ2-2, with 8 bases fitting TRBD2. V shed 2 bases and J 5 bases; nucleotides not matched to a gene: 7. CDR1 and CDR2 from the germline V gene are MNHNS and SASEGT. The CDR3 extends over 16 amino acids. The DNA for the CDR3 is TGTGCCAGCAGTGAATCGCCTAGCGGGCGGACCGGGGAGCTGTTTTTT. Its protein is CASSESPSGRTGELFF.

This clone was counted a few times. The chain is built from TRBV2 and TRBJ1-4; D is perhaps TRBD1 (5 bases). This CDR3 comprises 14 residues. V was pared by 2 bases and J by 8 bases, with 12 bases between. CDR1 and CDR2 (germline): SNHLY, FYNNEI. The CDR3 loop is CASSEQGIGEKLFF. CDR3 bases: TGTGCCAGCAGTGAACAGGGAATCGGGGAAAAACTGTTTTTT.

The rearrangement uses TRBV5-4 and TRBJ1-2; D ambiguous. The germline gives CDR1 SGHNT, CDR2 YYREEE (reference sequence). Trimming took off 1 base at V and 5 bases at J, with 9 bases between the two ends. This CDR3 contains 13 residues. For the CDR3, the DNA is TGTGCCAGCAGCTTGTCGGGGTCGTATGGCTACACCTTC. Its translation: CASSLSGSYGYTF.

The rearrangement uses TRBV6-5 and TRBJ2-3, with 7 bases aligning to TRBD2. Unmatched junction bases numbered 6, after V lost 7 bases and J lost 5 bases. This CDR3 has 13 residues. Germline V lookup: CDR1 MNHEY, CDR2 SVGAGI. The CDR3 sequence is CASTSGGGDTQYF. The DNA of the CDR3 is TGTGCCAGCACCTCGGGCGGGGGAGATACGCAGTATTTT.

This chain joins TRBV9 and TRBJ2-5, with 7 nucleotides matching TRBD1. Germline CDR1 reads SGDLS; CDR2 reads YYNGEE. This CDR3 has 15 amino acids. After removal of 4 bases from V and 3 bases from J, the junction contained 9 bases not matched to a gene. The DNA for the CDR3 is TGTGCCAGCAGCACGACAGGGCTAGAGGAAGAGACCCAGTACTTC. Protein sequence: CASSTTGLEEETQYF.

The rearrangement joins TRBV7-9 to TRBJ2-7; D possibly corresponds to TRBD2 (7 bases). This CDR3 is 14 amino acids long. The ends were cut back, 5 bases at V and 3 bases at J, with 14 bases in the middle. The germline V gene has CDR1 SEHNR and CDR2 FQNEAQ (reference sequence). The chain's CDR3 is CASSPRGALYEQYF. Here the CDR3 DNA reads TGTGCCAGCAGCCCCCGGGGGGCTCTCTACGAGCAGTACTTC.

The rearrangement joins TRBV6-6 to TRBJ1-1, with D possibly matching TRBD1 (6 bases). Trimming pared 7 bases from V and 3 bases from J, leaving 9 bases between. The length of the CDR3 is 12 residues. Germline loops: CDR1 MNHNY, CDR2 SVGAGI (reference sequence). DNA for the CDR3: TGTGCCAGCAAGGGGGGAGACACTGAAGCTTTCTTT. Protein product: CASKGGDTEAFF.

The chain uses TRBV7-8 and TRBJ1-5; maybe TRBD1 (6 bases). The germline gives CDR1 SGHVS, CDR2 FQNEAQ. Between the trimmed V and J ends, which lost 4 bases and 1 base, there was a span of 14 bases. The CDR3 has 16 residues. This chain's CDR3 is CASSSRGQASNQPQHF. CDR3 coding DNA: TGTGCCAGCAGCTCAAGGGGACAAGCAAGCAATCAGCCCCAGCATTTT.

The rearrangement joins TRBV4-3 to TRBJ2-1; 12 bases line up with TRBD2. Germline lookup yields CDR1 LGHNA and CDR2 YSLEER. The junction had 4 bases not matched to a gene; V was cut back by 0 bases and J by 7 bases. The CDR3 sequence is 16 residues long. The CDR3 DNA reads as TGCGCCAGCAGCCAAGAAGGACTAGCGGGGCGGAATGAGCAGTTCTTC. As protein: CASSQEGLAGRNEQFF.

The chain couples TRBV30 to TRBJ2-5, with 7 bases fitting TRBD1. The J segment lost 5 bases and the V segment lost 8 bases, leaving 8 bases of the junction unmatched. CDR3 length: 12 residues. Per germline, CDR1 GTSNPN and CDR2 SVGIG (reference sequence). The CDR3 loop reads CAVGGSGETQYF. CDR3 DNA: TGTGCCGTAGGGGGCTCGGGGGAGACCCAGTACTTC.

The gene calls are TRBV5-1 and TRBJ1-4, with D perhaps TRBD1 (5 bases). Germline V gene sequence: CDR1 SGHRS, CDR2 YFSETQ. Trimming removed 5 bases at V and 4 bases at J, with 15 bases between. The CDR3 is 15 residues long. CDR3 nucleotides: TGCGCCAGCAGGGCGGTCGGGGCGAATAATGAAAAACTGTTTTTT. Translation: CASRAVGANNEKLFF.

Worth noting for this clone: An end of the junction differs from the germline gene, which may be a read error. The rearrangement links TRBV12-5 to TRBJ2-3; TRBD1 or TRBD2 may be the D gene (5 bases each). Per germline, CDR1 LGHNT and CDR2 FRNRAP. The CDR3 is 16 residues long. The CDR3 protein is CASGLAVGPGTDTQYF. Here the CDR3 DNA reads TGTGCTAGTGGCTTGGCCGTGGGGCCGGGGACAGATACGCAGTATTTT.

This clone was observed once. The chain couples TRBV27 to TRBJ1-2; D gene ambiguous. This CDR3 is 14 amino acids long. The germline CDR1 and CDR2 sequences are MNHEY and SMNVEV (reference sequence). Trimming shortened V by 3 bases and J by 4 bases, and 12 bases separated the two germline ends. CDR3 nucleotide sequence: TGTGCCAGCAGTTTGGACTCAAGCTCCTATGGCTACACCTTC. It translates to CASSLDSSSYGYTF.

The chain combines TRBV6-4 with TRBJ2-3, with 12 bases lining up with TRBD2. The CDR3 sequence is 16 residues long. Germline V gene data show CDR1 as MRHNA and CDR2 as SNTAGT. V was pared by 2 bases and J by 2 bases, with 2 bases of the junction left unmatched. The CDR3 coding sequence is TGTGCCAGCAGTGACCTAGCGGGGGGGCCCACAGATACGCAGTATTTT. This codes for CASSDLAGGPTDTQYF.

This clone was counted only a few times. This sequence joins TRBV5-4 and TRBJ1-5, with D possibly matching TRBD1 (5 bases). CDR3 length: 14 amino acids. CDR1 and CDR2 from the germline V gene are SGHNT and YYREEE (reference sequence). Trimming stripped 2 bases from V and 3 bases from J, with 9 bases between. The DNA of the CDR3 is TGTGCCAGCAGCTTCCGAGGGGTCAATCAGCCCCAGCATTTT. Its translation is CASSFRGVNQPQHF.

The chain carries TRBV18 and TRBJ2-5; D is perhaps TRBD2 (5 bases). V was pared by 3 bases and J by 6 bases, with 14 bases between. CDR3 length equals 14 residues. The V gene's germline CDR1 is KGHSH and CDR2 LQKENI. The CDR3 DNA reads TGTGCCAGCTCACCCGAGGGTTCGAGCCAGACCCAGTACTTC. This translates into CASSPEGSSQTQYF.